What follows are 24 T cell receptor delta chains derived from one specimen sequenced in a study of gamma-delta chains in newborns, infants, children. TCRdb re-called the reads through CATT. The sample carries 4,500 to 5,000 delta-chain clones, less than 5% recorded once. Sample: blood. These receptors came from a child who was a newborn, infant or young child, either healthy, febrile or measles-vaccinated (not recorded which).

The CDR3 loop reads CACDTGGRYTDKLIF. In DNA, the CDR3 is TGTGCCTGTGACACTGGGGGACGTTACACCGATAAACTCATCTTT. This rearrangement joins TRDV2 to TRDJ1; 7 positions agree with TRDD3. This CDR3 is 15 amino acids long. The ends lost 1 base at V and 0 bases at J; junction bases unmatched: 4. CDR1 is GEAIGNYY and CDR2 is EKD in the germline V gene.

The table lists this clone with a few counts. The V gene is TRDV2, the J gene TRDJ1; D unresolved. Germline V gene sequence: CDR1 GEAIGNYY, CDR2 EKD. Trimming cost V 4 bases and J 3 bases, with 11 bases left between them. The CDR3 has 13 residues. The CDR3 DNA is TGTGCCTGTGATAGGGTACGGGCCGATAAACTCATCTTT. This translates into CACDRVRADKLIF.

Comment on this clone: A much larger clone differs by one base, so this may be a read error. The J gene went uncalled, whereas the V gene is TRDV2; the table assigns TRDD3, which was not confirmed against the DNA. Germline CDR1 GEAIGNYY, CDR2 EKD. The CDR3 totals 21 residues. The CDR3 spells CACDTLQLMGDTTWDTDKRIF. Written as DNA, the CDR3 is TGTGCCTGTGACACACTCCAACTCATGGGGGATACGACCTGGGATACCGATAAACGCATCTTT.

By its share, this clone is medium-sized. CDR3 sequence reads: CACFGLGEETAQLFF. The CDR3 nucleotides read TGTGCCTGCTTCGGACTGGGGGAGGAGACAGCACAACTCTTCTTT. V and J are TRDV2 and TRDJ2, with TRDD3 matching over 9 bases. This CDR3 spans 15 amino acids. The germline V gene has CDR1 GEAIGNYY and CDR2 EKD. J lost 4 bases, V lost 7 bases, and 9 bases had no gene match.

CDR3 loop: CACDGVSWDTRQMFF. CDR3 DNA sequence: TGTGCCTGTGACGGGGTTTCCTGGGACACCCGACAGATGTTTTTC. The chain recombines TRDV2 with TRDJ3; D gene ambiguous. CDR3 length: 15 amino acids. The V end was cut by 3 bases, the J end by 1 base, with 6 bases between. From germline, CDR1 is GEAIGNYY and CDR2 EKD.

A word on this clone: Because the CDR3's place on the DNA is in doubt, the DNA is left out and the CDR3 is given as listed by TCRdb. The CDR3 loop is CSVLLCSKCWGIHCGGSSALTAQLFF. The chain is built from TRAV29/DV5 and TRDJ2; TRDD3 is the table's D call and was not checked against the DNA. Counting both end residues, the CDR3 totals 26 amino acids. Per germline, CDR1 NSMFDY and CDR2 ISSIKDK.

This clone was detected a few times. The sample has other DNA sequences that encode this CDR3 too. The CDR3 nucleotides are TGTGCCTGTGACACCGCGGGGCTCAGCTCCTGGGACACCCGACAGATGTTTTTC. Protein sequence: CACDTAGLSSWDTRQMFF. The chain joins TRDV2 to TRDJ3; D ambiguous. The CDR3 runs 18 residues. Trimming cost V 0 bases and J 0 bases, with 11 bases left between them. Germline CDR1 reads GEAIGNYY; CDR2 reads EKD.

Within the sample, this clone is medium-sized. The J gene is TRDJ2, the V gene TRDV2; 12 positions match TRDD3. The CDR3 is 17 amino acids. V lost 0 bases, J lost 3 bases, and 4 bases stayed unmatched. Germline V gene sequence: CDR1 GEAIGNYY, CDR2 EKD. CDR3 amino acids: CACDTLGDTGMTAQLFF. The CDR3 bases are TGTGCCTGTGACACCCTGGGGGATACGGGGATGACAGCACAACTCTTCTTT.

This clone was counted only a few times. One end of the junction does not line up with germline, which may come from a read error. The chain employs TRDV2 and TRDJ3; the match to TRDD3 covers 10 bases. CDR1 and CDR2 from the germline V gene are GEAIGNYY and EKD. The CDR3 contains 20 residues. As DNA, the CDR3 is TGTGCCTGTGACTCAGCCGGTGGGGGATACAGCTCCTGGGGCACCCGACAGATGTTTTTC. Residues: CACDSAGGGYSSWGTRQMFF.

By sample share, this clone is medium-sized. Different DNA sequences within this sample yield the same CDR3. V and J are TRDV2 and TRDJ2, with TRDD3 matching over 12 bases. CDR1 GEAIGNYY and CDR2 EKD come from the germline V gene. V lost 2 bases to trimming and J lost 5 bases; unmatched junction nucleotides: 2. The length of the CDR3 is 15 residues. The CDR3 DNA reads as TGTGCCTGTGACATACTGGGGGATACTACAGCACAACTCTTCTTT. It translates to CACDILGDTTAQLFF.

By share of the sample, this clone is medium-sized (0.01 to 0.1%). The rearrangement links TRDV2 to TRDJ3; TRDD3 matches 10 bases. The CDR3 contains 17 residues. The V gene end was trimmed by 1 base and the J gene end by 5 bases; junction bases not matched to a gene: 4. Looked up from germline, CDR1 is GEAIGNYY and CDR2 is EKD. CDR3 loop: CACDTGGYFGDTRQMFF. In DNA form, the CDR3 reads TGTGCCTGTGACACTGGGGGATACTTCGGGGACACCCGACAGATGTTTTTC.

DNA for the CDR3: TGTGCCTGTGACGATGGCTGGGGGAGCTCCTGGGACACCCGACAGATGTTTTTC. It is translated as CACDDGWGSSWDTRQMFF. V gene TRDV2 combines with J gene TRDJ3; 8 bases fit TRDD3. The CDR3 has 18 residues. J lost 0 bases, V lost 3 bases, and 6 bases had no gene match. The V gene's germline CDR1 is GEAIGNYY and CDR2 EKD.

Turning to this clone: Just one base apart from a much larger clone, this may be a read error. CDR3 region: CACDTAEGYASSWDTRQMFF. The CDR3, as DNA: TGTGCCTGTGACACCGCGGAGGGATACGCGAGCTCCTGGGACACCCGACAGATGTTTTTC. The J gene is TRDJ3, the V gene TRDV2; 8 bases line up with TRDD3. Matching the DNA to germline supplied the J gene, which TCRdb does not give. The CDR3 has 20 residues. V lost 0 bases, J lost 0 bases, and 9 bases stayed unmatched. Germline V CDR1 and CDR2: GEAIGNYY, EKD.

The chain carries TRDV2 and TRDJ3, with 12 positions matching TRDD3. V gave up 0 bases and J gave up 0 bases; unmatched junction bases: 11. The CDR3 has 22 amino acids. The germline gives CDR1 GEAIGNYY, CDR2 EKD. The CDR3 coding sequence is TGTGCCTGTGACACCGTACTGGGGGATACCAGAGGTAGCTCCTGGGACACCCGACAGATGTTTTTC. Translating it yields CACDTVLGDTRGSSWDTRQMFF.

V gene TRDV1 combines with J gene TRDJ2; 7 nucleotides align to TRDD3. Germline V CDR1 and CDR2: TSWWSYY, QGS. V lost 1 base and J lost 4; bases outside the gene matches: 9. The CDR3 runs to 17 residues. The CDR3 region is CALGEPYPGISTAQLFF. CDR3 DNA sequence: TGTGCTCTTGGGGAACCCTATCCGGGGATATCGACAGCACAACTCTTCTTT.

Relative to its sample, this clone is medium-sized (0.01 to 0.1%). Other DNA variants within this sample encode the same CDR3. This chain connects TRDV2 to TRDJ3; 12 bases are shared with TRDD3. The germline V gene has CDR1 GEAIGNYY and CDR2 EKD. The CDR3 length is 20 residues. V was clipped by 3 bases and J by 0 bases; unmatched bases: 8. CDR3 DNA sequence: TGTGCCTGTGACCTCGTACTGGGGGATACAAGCTCCTGGGACACCCGACAGATGTTTTTC. Encoded protein: CACDLVLGDTSSWDTRQMFF.

The V gene is TRDV1, the J gene TRDJ1, with 11 bases fitting TRDD3. Since TCRdb gives no J gene, matching the DNA to germline was used here to assign it. The CDR3 consists of 16 residues. Germline CDR1 reads TSWWSYY; CDR2 reads QGS. V lost 1 base and J lost 0; bases outside the gene matches: 1. This chain's CDR3 is CALGEPWGIHTDKLIF. Written as DNA, the CDR3 is TGTGCTCTTGGGGAACCCTGGGGGATACACACCGATAAACTCATCTTT.

The J gene was recorded as TRDJ3; no V gene was called; the D call in the table, TRDD3, was not verified against the DNA. The CDR3 consists of 17 residues. CDR3: CATVGGDDSWDTRQMFF. CDR3 in DNA: TGTGCCACCGTAGGAGGGGATGACTCCTGGGACACCCGACAGATGTTTTTC.

For this clone: A junction end diverges from the germline sequence, so it may reflect a read error. The V call is TRDV1, the J call TRDJ1, with a weak D call TRDD3 (5 bases). The J gene comes from matching the DNA to germline here; TCRdb lacks it. This CDR3 has 15 amino acids. CDR1 TSWWSYY and CDR2 QGS come from the germline V gene. The CDR3 protein is CARGELRSVGDKLIF. DNA for the CDR3: TGTGCTCGTGGGGAACTAAGGTCGGTGGGCGATAAACTCATCTTT.

The chain uses TRDV2 and TRDJ3, with 8 positions matching TRDD3. Germline values: CDR1 GEAIGNYY, CDR2 EKD. This CDR3 has 18 amino acids. Trimming removed 1 base from V and 0 bases from J; junction bases left unmatched: 4. CDR3 nucleotide sequence: TGTGCCTGTGACACTGGGGGATTCTTCTCCTGGGACACCCGACAGATGTTTTTC. Protein product: CACDTGGFFSWDTRQMFF.

This clone is labeled large. The sample holds other DNA sequences that translate to the same CDR3. The CDR3 DNA sequence: TGTGCCTGTGACACACTGGGGGATACTTTGACAGCACAACTCTTCTTT. Translated, it gives CACDTLGDTLTAQLFF. This sequence joins TRDV2 and TRDJ2, with 11 bases lining up with TRDD3. CDR1 GEAIGNYY and CDR2 EKD come from the germline V gene. The J segment lost 0 bases and the V segment lost 1 base, leaving 0 bases of the junction unmatched. This CDR3 spans 16 amino acids.

This clone was picked up a small number of times. The chain combines TRDV2 with TRDJ2; 9 nucleotides align to TRDD3. This CDR3 comprises 14 residues. J gave up 5 bases and V 3 bases, and 3 bases lay outside the gene matches. Per germline, CDR1 GEAIGNYY and CDR2 EKD. The CDR3 DNA reads as TGTGCCTGTGACGGGCTGGGGGATACAGCACAACTCTTCTTT. Translating gives CACDGLGDTAQLFF.

For this clone: This likely reflects a read error, since a far larger clone is one base away. This sample also contains other DNA sequences that code for the same CDR3. The V gene is TRDV2, the J gene TRDJ2; 8 bases are a match to TRDD3. This CDR3 has 14 residues. Per germline, CDR1 GEAIGNYY and CDR2 EKD. CDR3 sequence reads: CACDTWGMTAQLFF. CDR3 in DNA: TGTGCCTGTGACACCTGGGGGATGACAGCACAGCTCTTCTTT.

This clone was seen only a few times. The V call is TRDV2, the J call TRDJ1; the match to TRDD3 covers 11 bases. Per the germline V gene, CDR1 is GEAIGNYY and CDR2 is EKD. This CDR3 has 16 amino acids. Germline trimming cut 0 bases from V and 3 bases from J; bases unmatched to any gene: 5. The CDR3 loop reads CACDTVGDTRSDKLIF. CDR3 in DNA: TGTGCCTGTGACACCGTGGGGGATACGCGCTCCGATAAACTCATCTTT.